One and the same sample provided the 30 T cell receptor beta chains below, sequenced in a study of human T cells and chemical hapten exposure. TCRdb re-called the RACE reads with MiXCR, one entry per CDR3 protein. Here the sample spans a few hundred thousand distinct CDR3 sequences, 4.5% to 5.5% being singletons. Regarding time point: pre-sensitization, week 0. Treatment of the sample: therapeutic diphenylcyclopropenone sensitization with weekly scalp DPC. The sequencing used whole blood, collected in connection with sensitization to the hapten diphenylcyclopropenone (DPC). Every receptor here comes from a woman in her late teens or twenties with alopecia areata. Some clones in this sample may be carry-over from other donors' samples.

This clonotype was seen ten or more times. The V gene is TRBV25-1, the J gene TRBJ1-3; no firm D call. The CDR3 loop spans 15 amino acids. Germline V gene data show CDR1 as MGHDK and CDR2 as SYGVNS. V was clipped by 2 bases and J by 0 bases, with 8 bases between them. This CDR3 is CASSEGSSSGNTIYF. The CDR3 coding sequence is TGTGCCAGCAGTGAAGGATCCTCCTCTGGAAACACCATATATTTT.

This clonotype was detected many times. V is TRBV7-2 and J is TRBJ2-5; possibly TRBD2 for D (6 bases). The CDR3 spans 13 residues. Germline-derived CDR1 and CDR2 are SGHTA and FQGNSA. V shed 3 bases and J shed 6 bases, with 11 bases lying between them. CDR3 sequence (DNA): TGTGCCAGCAGCTTGGGGGACTTCAAGACCCAGTACTTC. Translated, it gives CASSLGDFKTQYF.

The rearrangement links TRBV7-8 to TRBJ2-3; 9 nucleotides match TRBD2. The CDR3 length is 16 residues. Germline CDR1 SGHVS, CDR2 FQNEAQ. Trimming took 2 bases from V and 0 from J; bases not matched to a gene: 3. CDR3 sequence reads: CASSLTGLASTDTQYF. Written as DNA, the CDR3 is TGTGCCAGCAGCTTAACGGGACTAGCTAGCACAGATACGCAGTATTTT. The variable domain in full, with the rest retrieved from reference TRBV7-8 and TRBJ2-3, is GAGVSQSPRYKVAKRGQDVALRCDPISGHVSLFWYQQALGQGPEFLTYFQNEAQLDKSGLPSDRFFAERPEGSVSTLKIQRTQQEDSAVYLCASSLTGLASTDTQYFGPGTRLTVL.

The gene calls are TRBV6-1 and TRBJ2-5; the D gene is possibly TRBD2 (6 bases). The CDR3 has 15 residues. Germline V gene data show CDR1 as MNHNS and CDR2 as SASEGT. Trimming took off 6 bases at V and 5 bases at J, with 19 bases between the two ends. The CDR3 nucleotides read TGTGCCAGCAGGCCGGGGCCCATTCGGGGGGAGACCCAGTACTTC. It is translated as CASRPGPIRGETQYF.

J is TRBJ1-3 and V is TRBV4-3; D not resolved. The germline V gene encodes CDR1 LGHNA and CDR2 YSLEER. V was cut by 0 bases and J by 0 bases, with 6 bases left in between. The CDR3 is 15 residues long. CDR3 region: CASSQDYNSGNTIYF. For the CDR3, the DNA is TGCGCCAGCAGCCAAGATTATAACTCTGGAAACACCATATATTTT.

The chain has TRBV20-1 and TRBJ2-1, with 9 bases matching TRBD2. Germline CDR1 and CDR2: DFQATT and SNEGSKA (reference sequence). This CDR3 contains 17 residues. V lost 0 bases and J lost 5; bases outside the gene matches: 11. The CDR3, as DNA: TGCAGTGCTAGAGACGTTAGCGGGGGAATCACGAACAATGAGCAGTTCTTC. As protein: CSARDVSGGITNNEQFF.

This clonotype was seen many times. The chain recombines TRBV7-8 with TRBJ1-6; D is uncertain. The length of the CDR3 is 15 residues. Germline V lookup: CDR1 SGHVS, CDR2 FQNEAQ. V lost 5 bases and J 5 bases, leaving 13 bases between the germline ends. CDR3: CASSPRATDNSPLHF. CDR3 sequence (DNA): TGTGCCAGCAGCCCCCGGGCGACGGATAATTCACCCCTCCACTTT.

This clonotype was seen ten or more times. V gene TRBV11-2 combines with J gene TRBJ2-7; D ambiguous. This CDR3 is built from 12 residues. V lost 4 bases to trimming and J lost 5 bases, with 9 bases between them. CDR1 and CDR2 (germline): SGHAT, FQNNGV. Here the CDR3 DNA reads TGTGCCAGCAGCTATAACAAGGACGAGCAGTACTTC. Protein: CASSYNKDEQYF.

The V call is TRBV2, the J call TRBJ2-1; 8 bases are a match to TRBD2. Germline CDR1 reads SNHLY; CDR2 reads FYNNEI. The CDR3 covers 12 residues. This CDR3 is CASGGDYNEQFF. The CDR3 DNA reads as TGTGCATCCGGGGGGGACTACAATGAGCAGTTCTTC.

This clonotype was picked up a small number of times. V is TRBV5-4 and J is TRBJ2-7; perhaps TRBD2 as D (6 bases). Germline loops: CDR1 SGHNT, CDR2 YYREEE (reference sequence). CDR3 length: 14 amino acids. Trimming shortened V by 4 bases and J by 5 bases, and 16 bases separated the two germline ends. The CDR3 loop reads CASSPGLLLDEQYF. CDR3 DNA: TGTGCCAGCAGCCCAGGACTACTTCTCGACGAGCAGTACTTC.

The chain uses TRBV4-1 and TRBJ2-7; no clear D gene. V was cut by 3 bases and J by 2 bases, with 11 bases left in between. Per germline, CDR1 MGHRA and CDR2 YSYEKL. CDR3 size: 14 residues. The DNA of the CDR3 is TGCGCCAGCAGCCATCCAGACGGCACCTACGAGCAGTACTTC. Protein: CASSHPDGTYEQYF.

This clonotype was seen many times. The chain has TRBV12-3 or TRBV12-4 and TRBJ2-7; D perhaps matches TRBD2 (5 bases). V lost 5 bases and J lost 9, with 11 bases in between. The CDR3 consists of 11 residues. CDR3 nucleotide sequence: TGTGCCAGCAGTCAAGGACTGGTGCAGTACTTC. Translation: CASSQGLVQYF.

The chain carries TRBV27 and TRBJ1-1, with D possibly matching TRBD1 (6 bases). This CDR3 has 14 amino acids. CDR1 and CDR2 from the germline V gene are MNHEY and SMNVEV (reference sequence). Trimming stripped 8 bases from V and 5 bases from J, with 18 bases between. The CDR3 nucleotides read TGTGCCAGCGCCCCTGTGTGGGGGGCAACTGAAGCTTTCTTT. It yields the protein CASAPVWGATEAFF.

This clonotype was detected a few times. In DNA, the CDR3 is TGTGCCAGCATTCCCCAGGGTGGTAATTCACCCCTCCACTTT. Protein sequence: CASIPQGGNSPLHF. The V call is TRBV12-3 or TRBV12-4, the J call TRBJ1-6; D may be TRBD1 (5 bases). CDR3 size: 14 residues. Trimming removed 7 bases from V and 6 bases from J, with 13 bases in between.

J is TRBJ2-5 and V is TRBV2; 14 nucleotides agree with TRBD2. This CDR3 region has 15 residues. Germline CDR1 reads SNHLY; CDR2 reads FYNNEI. J lost 5 bases, V lost 7 bases, and 6 bases had no gene match. CDR3 DNA sequence: TGTGCCAGCACCTCGACTAGCGGGGGGGACGAGACCCAGTACTTC. Translating gives CASTSTSGGDETQYF.

In its sample, this clonotype was seen many times. The genes are TRBV12-3 or TRBV12-4 and TRBJ2-3, with TRBD2 matching over 7 bases. Trimming cost V 5 bases and J 5 bases; bases outside gene matches: 10. The CDR3 is made up of 15 amino acids. CDR3 bases: TGTGCCAGCAGTCTTCAAGGACTAGTGGGAGATACGCAGTATTTT. It encodes CASSLQGLVGDTQYF.

This clonotype has ten or more counts. This chain uses TRBV3-1 with TRBJ1-2, with no clear D. CDR3 length equals 12 residues. V was cut by 1 base and J by 3 bases, with 3 bases left in between. Per the germline V gene, CDR1 is LGHDT and CDR2 is YNNKEL (reference sequence). CDR3 residues: CASSQADYGYTF. The CDR3 DNA reads TGTGCCAGCAGCCAAGCCGACTATGGCTACACCTTC.

The rearrangement links TRBV2 to TRBJ1-3; possible D gene TRBD1, 6 bases. V was shortened by 7 bases and J by 0 bases, with 13 bases between the two germline ends. Germline values: CDR1 SNHLY, CDR2 FYNNEI. The CDR3 loop spans 15 amino acids. CDR3 loop: CASTRDILSGNTIYF. CDR3 in DNA: TGTGCCAGCACCAGGGACATCCTCTCTGGAAACACCATATATTTT.

This clonotype was detected ten times or more. The V call is TRBV6-5, the J call TRBJ1-2, with 7 bases fitting TRBD1. CDR1 and CDR2 (germline): MNHEY, SVGAGI. The CDR3 length is 13 residues. Trimming removed 7 bases from V and 6 bases from J; junction bases left unmatched: 8. As DNA, the CDR3 is TGTGCCAGCACCACAGGGGCGAGAGATGGCTACACCTTC. This translates into CASTTGARDGYTF.

The chain uses TRBV4-1 and TRBJ1-5, with no clear D. The CDR3 loop spans 17 amino acids. Germline V gene lookup returns CDR1 MGHRA and CDR2 YSYEKL. V lost 1 base to trimming and J lost 0 bases, with 13 bases between them. The chain's CDR3 is CASSQGPGKNSNQPQHF. The DNA of the CDR3 is TGCGCCAGCAGCCAAGGGCCCGGGAAAAATAGCAATCAGCCCCAGCATTTT.

In this sample, this clonotype turned up many times. This chain uses TRBV20-1 with TRBJ2-7; unclear D gene. V was cut by 3 bases and J by 2 bases, with 11 bases left in between. The CDR3 runs 13 residues. Germline V gene lookup returns CDR1 DFQATT and CDR2 SNEGSKA (reference sequence). For the CDR3, the DNA is TGCAGTGCTAGGGTAGATTCTACCTACGAGCAGTACTTC. It translates to CSARVDSTYEQYF.

This chain uses TRBV5-1 with TRBJ1-4, with a tentative D call TRBD1 (5 bases). The V end was cut by 4 bases, the J end by 7 bases, with 17 bases between. Germline assignment: CDR1 SGHRS and CDR2 YFSETQ. The CDR3 covers 15 residues. Here the CDR3 DNA reads TGCGCCAGCAGCATAGACAGTTCCTTAAGTGAAAAACTGTTTTTT. This translates into CASSIDSSLSEKLFF.

As to this clonotype: The germline gene is not matched at one end of the junction; a read error may be the cause. This chain joins TRBV7-9 and TRBJ1-5; D gene uncertain. Germline V CDR1 and CDR2: SEHNR, FQNEAQ (reference sequence). The CDR3 is 15 amino acids. The chain's CDR3 is CAGSFGRSQEQPQHF. Written as DNA, the CDR3 is TGTGCCGGCAGCTTTGGTCGGTCCCAGGAGCAGCCCCAGCATTTT. The full variable domain, in which reference TRBV7-9 and TRBJ1-5 provide the parts outside the CDR3, is DTGVSQNPRHKITKRGQNVTFRCDPISEHNRLYWYRQTLGQGPEFLTYFQNEAQLEKSRLLSDRFSAERPKGSFSTLEIQRTEQGDSAMYLCAGSFGRSQEQPQHFGDGTRLSIL.

The gene calls are TRBV3-1 and TRBJ1-2; no definite D call. CDR3 length: 13 residues. CDR1 is LGHDT and CDR2 is YNNKEL in the germline V gene (reference sequence). V shed 2 bases and J shed 1 base, with 5 bases lying between them. As DNA, the CDR3 is TGTGCCAGCAGCCAAACAGTTAACTATGGCTACACCTTC. Amino acid sequence: CASSQTVNYGYTF.

Only a few counts were recorded for this clonotype. The genes are TRBV11-2 and TRBJ1-1; no clear D gene. Trimming cost V 7 bases and J 3 bases, with 18 bases left between them. Germline loops: CDR1 SGHAT, CDR2 FQNNGV. The CDR3 length is 15 residues. The CDR3: CASTPVGSVDTEAFF. The CDR3 nucleotides read TGTGCCAGCACCCCCGTGGGCTCCGTGGACACTGAAGCTTTCTTT.

This clonotype came up many times. As DNA, the CDR3 is TGTGCCAGCAGTCAACAGGGATACAATTCACCCCTCCACTTT. Protein: CASSQQGYNSPLHF. The chain employs TRBV28 and TRBJ1-6, with D possibly TRBD1 on 6 matching bases. The germline V gene has CDR1 MDHEN and CDR2 SYDVKM. The CDR3 is 14 amino acids. V was cut by 5 bases and J by 7 bases, with 12 bases left in between.

This clonotype was picked up many times. The chain is built from TRBV6-5 and TRBJ2-5; no clear D gene. Trimming took 6 bases from V and 2 from J, leaving 4 bases between them. In germline, CDR1 is MNHEY, CDR2 SVGAGI. The CDR3 covers 11 residues. Written as DNA, the CDR3 is TGTGCCAGCAGGAGACAAGAGACCCAGTACTTC. Amino acids: CASRRQETQYF.

J is TRBJ1-2 and V is TRBV29-1, with 8 bases identical to TRBD1. The trim removed 7 bases at V and 5 bases at J, leaving 15 bases unmatched. This CDR3 spans 15 amino acids. Germline loops: CDR1 SQVTM, CDR2 ANQGSEA. CDR3 DNA: TGCAGCGATAGCGCTGGACAGGGTATTGAATATGGCTACACCTTC. Translation: CSDSAGQGIEYGYTF.

The sample holds a few counts of this clonotype. The chain uses TRBV20-1 and TRBJ1-5; D not resolved. CDR1 is DFQATT and CDR2 is SNEGSKA in the germline V gene (reference sequence). The CDR3 sequence is 13 residues long. Trimming left V 6 bases short and J 3 bases short, with 12 bases between. As DNA, the CDR3 is TGCAGTGCCAAGGCAGGACCCAATCAGCCCCAGCATTTT. Translation gives CSAKAGPNQPQHF.

This chain uses TRBV3-1 with TRBJ1-2; D gene unclear. This CDR3 region has 17 residues. From germline, CDR1 is LGHDT and CDR2 YNNKEL (reference sequence). The ends were cut back, 1 base at V and 0 bases at J, with 15 bases in the middle. Here the CDR3 reads CASSQGQYVGTNYGYTF. The CDR3 region has the DNA TGTGCCAGCAGCCAAGGTCAATACGTAGGAACTAACTATGGCTACACCTTC. The full variable domain, completed using reference TRBV3-1 and TRBJ1-2, is DTAVSQTPKYLVTQMGNDKSIKCEQNLGHDTMYWYKQDSKKFLKIMFSYNNKELIINETVPNRFSPKSPDKAHLNLHINSLELGDSAVYFCASSQGQYVGTNYGYTFGSGTRLTVV.